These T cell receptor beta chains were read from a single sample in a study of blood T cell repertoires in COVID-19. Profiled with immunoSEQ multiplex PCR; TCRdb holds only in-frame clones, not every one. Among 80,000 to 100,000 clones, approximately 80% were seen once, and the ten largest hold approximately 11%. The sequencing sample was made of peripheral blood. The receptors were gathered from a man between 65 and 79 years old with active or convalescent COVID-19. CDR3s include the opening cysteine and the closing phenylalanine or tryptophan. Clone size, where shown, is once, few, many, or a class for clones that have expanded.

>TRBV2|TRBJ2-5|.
CASSEAGGETQYF
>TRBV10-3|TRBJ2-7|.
CAISDPGGRRFYEQYF
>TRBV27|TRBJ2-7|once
CASSSSGTENYEQYF
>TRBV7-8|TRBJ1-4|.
CASSLGPYSNEKLFF
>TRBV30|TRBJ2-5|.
CAWSGQGLGQETQYF
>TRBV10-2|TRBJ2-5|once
CASSLPRGQETQYF
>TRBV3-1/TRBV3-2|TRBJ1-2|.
CASMRGGSPYGYTF
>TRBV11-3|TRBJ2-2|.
CASSRSTGELFF
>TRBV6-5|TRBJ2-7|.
CASSDAGGIREQYF
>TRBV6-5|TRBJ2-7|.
CASSYSDRGNYEQYF
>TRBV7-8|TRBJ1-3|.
CASSLQLRNTIYF
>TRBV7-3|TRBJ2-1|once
CASSLTWTSGNEQFF
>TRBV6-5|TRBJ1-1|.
CASKRQGPEAFF
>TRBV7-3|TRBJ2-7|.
CASSSLPGGEQYF
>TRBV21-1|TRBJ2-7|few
CASSPTSWAAPPYEQYF
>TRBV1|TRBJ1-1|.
CTSSSDRGKANTEAFF
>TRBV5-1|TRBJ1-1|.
CASSAYGTANTEAFF
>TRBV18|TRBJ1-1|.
CASSPTAGNTEAFF
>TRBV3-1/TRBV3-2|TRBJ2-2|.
CASSQVPRAGELFF
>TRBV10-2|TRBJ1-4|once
CATRGTSDWDEKLFF
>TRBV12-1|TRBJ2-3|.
CASSSRGHGSTDTQYF
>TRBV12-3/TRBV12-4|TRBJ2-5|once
CASTGLQETQYF
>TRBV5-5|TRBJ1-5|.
CASSLDSGVNQPQHF
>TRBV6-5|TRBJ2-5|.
CASSYSSPGVETQYF
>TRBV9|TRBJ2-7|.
CASSPDRGDEQYF
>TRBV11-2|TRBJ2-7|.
CASSSGGAPGEQYF
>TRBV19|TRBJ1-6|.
CASNTQAGVYSPLHF
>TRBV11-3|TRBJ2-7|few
CASSLEGNSYEQYF
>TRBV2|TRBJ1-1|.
CASKGDGTEAFF
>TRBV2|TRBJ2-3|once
CASTLQIGADTQYF
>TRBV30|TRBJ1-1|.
CAWSPLDVRGSEAFF
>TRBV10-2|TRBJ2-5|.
CASSSGGTQSYLYF
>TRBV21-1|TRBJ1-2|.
CASSKEIRPEERSYGYTF
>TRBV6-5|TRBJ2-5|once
CASSLLGQETQYF
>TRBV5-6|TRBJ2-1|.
CASSLEGISYNEQFF
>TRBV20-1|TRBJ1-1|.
CSASIRGSNTEAFF
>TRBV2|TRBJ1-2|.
CASSELRQGFNGYTF
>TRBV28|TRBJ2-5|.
CASSFSSGLQETQYF
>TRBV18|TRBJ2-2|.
CASSPLPQGAQRTGELFF
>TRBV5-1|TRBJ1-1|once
CASSLDSQNTEAFF
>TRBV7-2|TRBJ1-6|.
CASSASGQDYSPLHF
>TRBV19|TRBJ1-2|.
CASKNHRVTGGYTF
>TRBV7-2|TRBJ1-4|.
CASSLVAGINEKLFF
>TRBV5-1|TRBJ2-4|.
CASSPRGSMGQNIQYF
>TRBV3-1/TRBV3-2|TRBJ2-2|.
CASSQDRIAGGTGELFF
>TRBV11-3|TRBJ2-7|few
CASRRADRVSYEQYF